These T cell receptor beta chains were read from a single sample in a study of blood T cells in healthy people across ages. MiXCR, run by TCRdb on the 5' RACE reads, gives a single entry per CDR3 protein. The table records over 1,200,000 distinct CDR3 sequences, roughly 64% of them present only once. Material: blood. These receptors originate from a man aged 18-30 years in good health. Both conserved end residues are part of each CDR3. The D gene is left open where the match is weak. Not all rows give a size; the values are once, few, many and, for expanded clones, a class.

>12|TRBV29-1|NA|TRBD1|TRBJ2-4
CSVGRQGNIQYF
TGCAGCGTTGGCCGACAGGGAAACATTCAGTACTTC
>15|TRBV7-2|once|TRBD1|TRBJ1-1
CASSHMGQGNTEAFF
TGTGCCAGCAGCCACATGGGACAGGGAAACACTGAAGCTTTCTTT
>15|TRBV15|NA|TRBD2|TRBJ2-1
CATSRDITSGRAPFF
TGTGCCACCAGCAGAGATATAACTAGCGGGAGGGCCCCGTTCTTC
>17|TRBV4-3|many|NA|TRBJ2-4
CASSQDLGGESKNIQYF
TGCGCCAGCAGCCAAGATTTAGGCGGTGAATCCAAAAACATTCAGTACTTC
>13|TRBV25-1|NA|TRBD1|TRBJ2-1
CASSESRTGEQFF
TGTGCCAGCAGTGAATCTAGGACAGGGGAGCAGTTCTTC
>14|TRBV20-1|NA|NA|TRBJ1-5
CSARGGRSNQPQHF
TGCAGTGCTAGAGGGGGTAGAAGCAATCAGCCCCAGCATTTT
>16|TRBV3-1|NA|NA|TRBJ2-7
CASSQDQGILTYEQYF
TGTGCCAGCAGCCAAGATCAAGGGATCCTTACCTACGAGCAGTACTTC
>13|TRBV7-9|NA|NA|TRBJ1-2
CAGGDARDYGYTF
TGTGCCGGCGGCGACGCGCGGGACTATGGCTACACCTTC
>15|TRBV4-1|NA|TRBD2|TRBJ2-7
CASSQQTSGTSEQYF
TGCGCCAGCAGCCAACAGACTAGCGGGACTTCCGAGCAGTACTTC
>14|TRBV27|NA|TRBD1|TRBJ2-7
CASSLRDREYEQYF
TGTGCCAGCTCCCTCCGGGACAGGGAGTACGAGCAGTACTTC
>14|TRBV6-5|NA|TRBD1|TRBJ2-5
CASSYRQGGQTQYF
TGTGCCAGCAGTTACCGACAGGGCGGGCAGACCCAGTACTTC
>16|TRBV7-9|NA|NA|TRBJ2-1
CASSLPAGRQMDEQFF
TGTGCCAGCAGCTTACCCGCCGGGCGTCAGATGGATGAGCAGTTCTTC
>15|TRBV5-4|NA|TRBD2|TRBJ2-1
CASSLITSGGREQFF
TGTGCCAGCAGCTTGATCACTAGCGGGGGAAGGGAGCAGTTCTTC
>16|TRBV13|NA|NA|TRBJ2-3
CASSTLGGGSTDTQYF
TGTGCCAGCAGCACGCTTGGAGGGGGCAGCACAGATACGCAGTATTTT
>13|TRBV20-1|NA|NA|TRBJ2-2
CSAHLRNTGELFF
TGCAGTGCTCACCTCAGGAACACCGGGGAGCTGTTTTTT
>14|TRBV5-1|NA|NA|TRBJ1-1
CASSWIDRNTEAFF
TGCGCCAGCAGCTGGATCGACAGGAACACTGAAGCTTTCTTT
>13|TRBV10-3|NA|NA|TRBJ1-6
CAISDRGDSPLHF
TGTGCCATCAGTGACAGGGGAGACTCACCCCTCCACTTT
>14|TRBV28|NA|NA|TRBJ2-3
CASSLYHPTDTQYF
TGTGCCAGCAGTTTATATCACCCGACAGATACGCAGTATTTT
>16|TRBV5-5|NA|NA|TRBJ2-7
CASSFDGRGGNYEQYF
TGTGCCAGCAGCTTCGACGGCAGGGGTGGGAACTACGAGCAGTACTTC
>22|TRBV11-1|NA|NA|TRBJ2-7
CASSSTTRGRQPLARDPYEQYF
TGTGCCAGCAGCTCGACAACTCGGGGCAGACAACCACTTGCGCGGGACCCCTACGAGCAGTACTTC
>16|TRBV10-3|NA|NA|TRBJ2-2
CAISESAAENTGELFF
TGTGCCATCAGTGAGTCTGCAGCGGAGAACACCGGGGAGCTGTTTTTT
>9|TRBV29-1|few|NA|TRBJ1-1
CRVTPGAFF
TGCAGGGTTACACCTGGGGCTTTCTTT
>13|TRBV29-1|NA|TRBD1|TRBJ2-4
CSVEKDRKNIQYF
TGCAGCGTTGAGAAGGACAGGAAAAACATTCAGTACTTC
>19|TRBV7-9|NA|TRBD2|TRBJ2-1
CASSMGYRLAGVGDNEQFF
TGTGCCAGCAGCATGGGGTACCGACTAGCGGGAGTTGGCGACAATGAGCAGTTCTTC
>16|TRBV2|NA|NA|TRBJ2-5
CASSEVGSGGSKTQYF
TGTGCCAGCAGTGAGGTCGGGAGTGGGGGTAGTAAGACCCAGTACTTC
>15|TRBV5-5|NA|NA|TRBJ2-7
CASSSVLGLLHEQYF
TGTGCCAGCAGCTCGGTCCTGGGGTTGTTGCACGAGCAGTACTTC
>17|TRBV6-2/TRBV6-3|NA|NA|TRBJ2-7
CASSPNKQGFSSYEQYF
TGTGCCAGCAGTCCGAACAAACAGGGATTTTCTTCCTACGAGCAGTACTTC
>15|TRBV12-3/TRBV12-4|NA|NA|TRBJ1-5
CASSPSMVGNQPQHF
TGTGCCAGCAGTCCCTCGATGGTGGGCAATCAGCCCCAGCATTTT
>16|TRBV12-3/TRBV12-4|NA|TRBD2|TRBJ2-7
CASSSLEAGGGYEQYF
TGTGCCAGCAGTTCCCTTGAGGCGGGAGGTGGCTACGAGCAGTACTTC
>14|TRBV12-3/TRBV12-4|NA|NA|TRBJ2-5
CASAKGDWGETQYF
TGTGCCAGCGCTAAAGGGGACTGGGGGGAGACCCAGTACTTC
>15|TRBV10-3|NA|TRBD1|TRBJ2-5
CAISTGTGVGETQYF
TGTGCCATCAGTACCGGGACAGGGGTAGGGGAGACCCAGTACTTC
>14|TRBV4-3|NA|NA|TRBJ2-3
CASSQPGRTDTQYF
TGCGCCAGCAGCCAACCGGGGAGGACAGATACGCAGTATTTT
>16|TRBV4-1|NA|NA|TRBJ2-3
CASSPSGRRITDTQYF
TGCGCCAGCAGCCCTTCGGGACGGAGGATCACAGATACGCAGTATTTT
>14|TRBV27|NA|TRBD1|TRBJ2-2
CASSTTGAAGELFF
TGTGCCAGCAGTACTACAGGGGCTGCCGGGGAGCTGTTTTTT
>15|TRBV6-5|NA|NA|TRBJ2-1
CASSYSGGLGLEQFF
TGTGCCAGCAGTTACTCTGGGGGCTTGGGGCTTGAGCAGTTCTTC
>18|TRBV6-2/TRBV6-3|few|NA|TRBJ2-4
CASSNILGTRGTKNIQYF
TGTGCCAGCAGCAACATACTTGGAACGAGGGGTACCAAAAACATTCAGTACTTC
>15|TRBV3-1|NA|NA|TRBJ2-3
CASSQDVTGTDTQYF
TGTGCCAGCAGCCAAGATGTAACAGGCACAGATACGCAGTATTTT
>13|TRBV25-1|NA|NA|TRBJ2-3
CASSEFYTDTQYF
TGTGCCAGCAGTGAATTCTACACAGATACGCAGTATTTT
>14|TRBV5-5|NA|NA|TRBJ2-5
CASSLRVNQETQYF
TGTGCCAGCAGCTTGAGGGTTAACCAAGAGACCCAGTACTTC
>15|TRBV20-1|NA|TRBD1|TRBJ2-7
CSARPLTGGSYEQYF
TGCAGTGCTAGACCTCTGACAGGGGGGTCCTACGAGCAGTACTTC
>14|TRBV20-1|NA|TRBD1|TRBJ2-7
CSARTTGRPYEQYF
TGCAGTGCTAGAACGACAGGGCGACCCTACGAGCAGTACTTC
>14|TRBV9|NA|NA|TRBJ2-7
CASSAGASPYEQYF
TGTGCCAGCAGCGCGGGGGCGAGCCCCTACGAGCAGTACTTC
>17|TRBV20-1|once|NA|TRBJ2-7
CSARDNGPGGRVYEQYF
TGCAGTGCTAGAGATAACGGCCCTGGAGGGCGAGTCTACGAGCAGTACTTC
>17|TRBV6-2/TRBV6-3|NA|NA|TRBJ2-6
CASSQTAVSSGANVLTF
TGTGCCAGCAGCCAAACAGCGGTCAGCTCTGGGGCCAACGTCCTGACTTTC
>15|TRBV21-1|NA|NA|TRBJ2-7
CASGQGRGSSYEQYF
TGTGCCAGCGGACAGGGAAGGGGGAGCTCCTACGAGCAGTACTTC
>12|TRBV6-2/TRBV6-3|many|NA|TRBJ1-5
CASSDSNQPQHF
TGTGCCAGCAGTGATAGCAATCAGCCCCAGCATTTT
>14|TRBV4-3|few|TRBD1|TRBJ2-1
CASSARTGDNEQFF
TGCGCCAGCAGCGCCCGGACAGGGGACAATGAGCAGTTCTTC
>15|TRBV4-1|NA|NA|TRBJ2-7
CASSQDPSNDYEQYF
TGCGCCAGCAGCCAAGATCCATCCAACGACTACGAGCAGTACTTC
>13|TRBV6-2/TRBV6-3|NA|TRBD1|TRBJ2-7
CASRGTAQDEQYF
TGTGCCAGCAGAGGGACAGCGCAAGACGAGCAGTACTTC
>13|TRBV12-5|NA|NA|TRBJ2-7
CASGLADSNEQYF
TGTGCTAGTGGTTTGGCGGACAGTAATGAGCAGTACTTC
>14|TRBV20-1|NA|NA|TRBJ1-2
CSAPRGAGYYGYTF
TGCAGTGCCCCACGGGGGGCGGGCTACTATGGCTACACCTTC
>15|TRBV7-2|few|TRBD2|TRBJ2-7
CASSEGAGGPYEQYF
TGTGCCAGCAGCGAAGGAGCGGGAGGGCCCTACGAGCAGTACTTC
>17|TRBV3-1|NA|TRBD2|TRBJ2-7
CASSQVTAGTSGSEQYF
TGTGCCAGCAGCCAAGTCACCGCCGGGACTAGCGGAAGCGAGCAGTACTTC
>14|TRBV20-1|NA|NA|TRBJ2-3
CSARREWVGDTQYF
TGCAGTGCTCGACGGGAGTGGGTTGGAGATACGCAGTATTTT
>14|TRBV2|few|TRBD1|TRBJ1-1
CASSEGQGYTEAFF
TGTGCCAGCAGTGAGGGACAGGGTTACACTGAAGCTTTCTTT
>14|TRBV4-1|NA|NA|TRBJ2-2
CASRLTAYTGELFF
TGCGCCAGCAGACTTACAGCCTACACCGGGGAGCTGTTTTTT
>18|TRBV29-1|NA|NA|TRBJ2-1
CSVEDCVWPQQRTNEQFF
TGCAGCGTTGAAGATTGCGTCTGGCCCCAACAAAGGACCAATGAGCAGTTCTTC
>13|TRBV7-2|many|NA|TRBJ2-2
CASSSKNTGELFF
TGTGCCAGCAGCAGTAAAAACACCGGGGAGCTGTTTTTT
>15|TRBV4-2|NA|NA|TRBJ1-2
CASSQEGLTTGGYTF
TGTGCCAGCAGCCAAGAAGGACTAACCACTGGGGGCTACACCTTC
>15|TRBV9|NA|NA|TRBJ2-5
CASSAPDTNQETQYF
TGTGCCAGCAGCGCCCCCGATACCAACCAAGAGACCCAGTACTTC